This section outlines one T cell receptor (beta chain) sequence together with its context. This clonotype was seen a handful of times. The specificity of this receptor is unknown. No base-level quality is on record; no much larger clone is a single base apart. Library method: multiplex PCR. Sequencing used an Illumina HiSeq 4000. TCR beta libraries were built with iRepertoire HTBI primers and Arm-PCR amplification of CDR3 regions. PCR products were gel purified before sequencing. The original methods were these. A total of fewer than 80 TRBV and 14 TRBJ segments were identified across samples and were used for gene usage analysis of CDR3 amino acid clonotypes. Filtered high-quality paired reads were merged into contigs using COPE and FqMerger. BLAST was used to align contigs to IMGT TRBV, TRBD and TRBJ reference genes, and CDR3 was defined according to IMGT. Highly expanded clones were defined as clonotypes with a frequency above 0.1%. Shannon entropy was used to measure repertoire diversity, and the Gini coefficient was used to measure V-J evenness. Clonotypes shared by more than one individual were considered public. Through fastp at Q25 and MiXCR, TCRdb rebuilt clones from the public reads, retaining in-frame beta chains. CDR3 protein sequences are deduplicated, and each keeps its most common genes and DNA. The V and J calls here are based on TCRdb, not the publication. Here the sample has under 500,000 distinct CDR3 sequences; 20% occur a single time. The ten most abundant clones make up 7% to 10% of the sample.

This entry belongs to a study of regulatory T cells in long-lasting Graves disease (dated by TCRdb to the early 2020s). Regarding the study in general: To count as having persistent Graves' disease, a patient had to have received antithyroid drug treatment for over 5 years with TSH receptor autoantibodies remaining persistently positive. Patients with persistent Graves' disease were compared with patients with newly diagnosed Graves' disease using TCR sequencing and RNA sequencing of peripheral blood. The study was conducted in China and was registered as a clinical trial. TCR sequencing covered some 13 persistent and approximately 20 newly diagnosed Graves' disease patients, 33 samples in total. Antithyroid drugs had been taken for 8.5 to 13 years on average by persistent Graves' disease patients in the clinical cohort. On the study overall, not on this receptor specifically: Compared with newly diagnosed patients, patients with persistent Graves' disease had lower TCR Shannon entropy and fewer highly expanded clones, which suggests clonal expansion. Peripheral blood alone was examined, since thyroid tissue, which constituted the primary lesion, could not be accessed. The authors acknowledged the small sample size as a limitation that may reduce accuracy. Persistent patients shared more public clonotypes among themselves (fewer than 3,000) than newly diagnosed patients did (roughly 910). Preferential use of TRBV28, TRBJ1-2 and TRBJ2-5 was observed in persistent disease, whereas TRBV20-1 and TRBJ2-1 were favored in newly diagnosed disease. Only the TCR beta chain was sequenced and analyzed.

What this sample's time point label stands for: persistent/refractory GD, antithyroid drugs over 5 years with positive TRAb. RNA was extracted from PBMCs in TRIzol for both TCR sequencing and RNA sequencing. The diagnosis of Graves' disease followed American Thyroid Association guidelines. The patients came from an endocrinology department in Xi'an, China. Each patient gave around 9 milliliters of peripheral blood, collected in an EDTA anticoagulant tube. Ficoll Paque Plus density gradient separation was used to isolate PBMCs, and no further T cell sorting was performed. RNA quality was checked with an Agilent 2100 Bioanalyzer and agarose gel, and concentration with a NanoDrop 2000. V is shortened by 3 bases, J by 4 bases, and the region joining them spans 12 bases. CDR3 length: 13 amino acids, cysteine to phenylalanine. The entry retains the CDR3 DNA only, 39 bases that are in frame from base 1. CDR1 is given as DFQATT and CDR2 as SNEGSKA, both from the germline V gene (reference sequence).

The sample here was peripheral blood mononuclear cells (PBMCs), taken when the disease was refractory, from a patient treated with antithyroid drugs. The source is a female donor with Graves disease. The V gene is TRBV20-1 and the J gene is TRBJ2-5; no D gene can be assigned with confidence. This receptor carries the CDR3 CSARTLLVETQYF. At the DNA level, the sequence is TGCAGTGCTAGGACCCTACTGGTAGAGACCCAGTACTTC.